The 16 T cell receptor beta chains given below trace back to one sample, sequenced in a study of blood T cell repertoires in COVID-19. Assay: immunoSEQ multiplex PCR; the TCRdb copy retains only in-frame clones and omits some. The sample contains 200,000 to 250,000 clones, approximately 87% of which appear only once. The material sequenced was peripheral blood. The receptors derive from a woman in her sixties or seventies with active or convalescent COVID-19.

This clone occurred a few times. The rearrangement joins TRBV29-1 to TRBJ2-7, with TRBD1 identical over 8 bases. The CDR3 has 13 amino acids. V was clipped by 4 bases and J by 1 base; unmatched bases: 3. Germline values: CDR1 SQVTM, CDR2 ANQGSEA. The CDR3 here is CSVVGQGSYEQYF. CDR3 DNA sequence: TGCAGCGTTGTAGGACAGGGATCCTACGAGCAGTACTTC.

The V gene is TRBV19, the J gene TRBJ2-1, with 9 bases that match TRBD2. The CDR3 is 16 residues long. V gave up 6 bases and J gave up 3 bases; unmatched junction bases: 9. CDR1 and CDR2 (germline): LNHDA, SQIVND (reference sequence). Here the CDR3 DNA reads TGTGCCAGTAGGAAAACGACTAGCGGATACTACAATGAGCAGTTCTTC. It is translated as CASRKTTSGYYNEQFF.

The gene calls are TRBV12-3 or TRBV12-4 and TRBJ1-6; D is unresolved. The CDR3 is 13 residues long. The V and J ends lost 0 bases and 9 bases respectively, with 6 bases between them. CDR3 residues: CASSLALTSPLHF. The CDR3 DNA sequence: TGTGCCAGCAGTTTAGCGCTAACTTCACCCCTCCACTTT.

The genes are TRBV6-5 and TRBJ2-1; D call uncertain. The CDR3 is 13 residues long. V lost 6 bases and J lost 7, with 13 bases in between. The V gene's germline CDR1 is MNHEY and CDR2 SVGAGI. CDR3 nucleotides: TGTGCCAGCAGAATCCTCCCACAGAATGAGCAGTTCTTC. This sequence encodes CASRILPQNEQFF.

CDR3 in amino acids: CASSISRKGEQFF. CDR3 sequence (DNA): TGTGCCAGCAGCATTTCTAGGAAAGGTGAGCAGTTCTTC. This chain joins TRBV12-3 or TRBV12-4 and TRBJ2-1; D is ambiguous. The V end lost 6 bases, the J end lost 9 bases, and 15 bases lay between the germline ends. This CDR3 has 13 residues.

J is TRBJ2-7 and V is TRBV27; a weak D match, TRBD2 (6 bases). Germline V gene data show CDR1 as MNHEY and CDR2 as SMNVEV (reference sequence). This CDR3 is 14 amino acids long. V was cut by 6 bases and J by 0 bases, with 12 bases left in between. CDR3 in amino acids: CASRLGLSSYEQYF. DNA of the CDR3: TGTGCCAGCAGGCTGGGACTTAGCTCCTACGAGCAGTACTTC.

V is TRBV24-1 and J is TRBJ2-1; 11 positions agree with TRBD2. The germline gives CDR1 KGHDR, CDR2 SFDVKD. With 4 bases clipped from V and 6 bases from J, the junction kept 10 bases outside the gene matches. The CDR3 totals 17 residues. The CDR3 coding sequence is TGTGCCACCAGTGAATTCTCACTAGCGGGAGCGGTCAATGAGCAGTTCTTC. The encoded protein is CATSEFSLAGAVNEQFF.

The V gene is TRBV18, the J gene TRBJ2-1; 10 nucleotides line up with TRBD2. CDR1 KGHSH and CDR2 LQKENI come from the germline V gene. The V segment lost 3 bases and the J segment 10 bases; nucleotides outside the gene matches: 18. CDR3 length: 18 amino acids. As DNA, the CDR3 is TGTGCCAGCTCACCGCCTAGCGGGAGTATGGTAGGGTCCCTGGAGCAGTTCTTC. Translated, it gives CASSPPSGSMVGSLEQFF.

This chain connects TRBV5-4 to TRBJ2-2; no reliable D call. Per the germline V gene, CDR1 is SGHNT and CDR2 is YYREEE (reference sequence). The V end was cut by 5 bases, the J end by 2 bases, with 16 bases between. This CDR3 spans 16 amino acids. The CDR3 is CASRPNYDLNTGELFF. The CDR3 DNA is TGTGCCAGCAGGCCGAACTACGACCTTAACACCGGGGAGCTGTTTTTT.

J is TRBJ2-7 and V is TRBV6-5; TRBD2 agrees at 7 bases. CDR1 and CDR2 (germline): MNHEY, SVGAGI. The CDR3 covers 15 residues. Germline trimming cut 2 bases from V and 3 bases from J; bases unmatched to any gene: 7. CDR3 loop: CASSYGGDANYEQYF. CDR3 nucleotides: TGTGCCAGCAGTTACGGGGGGGACGCGAACTACGAGCAGTACTTC.

This clone appeared a single time. This chain links TRBV29-1 with TRBJ1-4; a possible D gene is TRBD1 (6 bases). The germline CDR1 and CDR2 sequences are SQVTM and ANQGSEA. Trimming stripped 6 bases from V and 7 bases from J, with 18 bases between. The CDR3 has 14 residues. The CDR3, as DNA: TGCAGCGTATCCGAATCAGGGGAGGGTGAAAAACTGTTTTTT. Residues: CSVSESGEGEKLFF.

This chain joins TRBV10-2 and TRBJ1-2; the D is unclear. The germline V gene encodes CDR1 WSHSY and CDR2 SAAADI. V lost 3 bases and J lost 5, with 16 bases in between. The CDR3 consists of 15 residues. The CDR3 is CASSEHVGFPYGYTF. Here the CDR3 DNA reads TGCGCCAGCAGTGAACATGTGGGCTTTCCTTATGGCTACACCTTC.

The chain employs TRBV5-1 and TRBJ2-1, with 9 bases fitting TRBD2. The CDR3 extends over 16 amino acids. Losses at the gene ends were 3 bases for V and 7 bases for J; bases not matched to a gene: 11. Per germline, CDR1 SGHRS and CDR2 YFSETQ. The CDR3 spells CASSSNPSGVTNEQFF. DNA for the CDR3: TGCGCCAGCAGCTCGAATCCTAGCGGGGTCACGAATGAGCAGTTCTTC.

This chain connects TRBV5-5 to TRBJ1-5, with D perhaps TRBD1 (5 bases). CDR3 length: 17 residues. The V gene lost 4 bases and the J gene lost 1 base, with 18 bases spanning the gap. The V gene's germline CDR1 is SGHKS and CDR2 YYEKEE (reference sequence). The CDR3 sequence: CASSRDSPRRSNQPQHF. The CDR3 nucleotides read TGTGCCAGCAGCCGTGACAGCCCACGAAGGAGCAATCAGCCCCAGCATTTT. Full variable domain (rest looked up from reference TRBV5-5 and TRBJ1-5): DAGVTQSPTHLIKTRGQQVTLRCSPISGHKSVSWYQQVLGQGPQFIFQYYEKEERGRGNFPDRFSARQFPNYSSELNVNALLLGDSALYLCASSRDSPRRSNQPQHFGDGTRLSIL.

This clone has only one observation. The rearrangement uses TRBV12-3 or TRBV12-4 and TRBJ1-2; 8 nucleotides align to TRBD1. The junction had 5 bases not matched to a gene; V was cut back by 6 bases and J by 5 bases. CDR3 length equals 13 residues. The CDR3 DNA sequence: TGTGCCAGCAGAACAGGGGGAAGGTATGGCTACACCTTC. This encodes CASRTGGRYGYTF.

The chain recombines TRBV4-3 with TRBJ1-2, with TRBD1 matching over 10 bases. The V gene's germline CDR1 is LGHNA and CDR2 YSLEER. Trimming cost V 3 bases and J 4 bases; bases outside gene matches: 8. CDR3 size: 16 residues. CDR3 DNA: TGCGCCAGCAGCCAGGGCCAGACAGGGGGCGGCTATGGCTACACCTTC. This sequence encodes CASSQGQTGGGYGYTF.